This T cell receptor (beta chain) emerged from a study of regulatory T cells in long-lasting Graves disease. At the level of the study: Antithyroid drugs had been given to newly diagnosed Graves' patients for under 3 months.

This clonotype was seen ten or more times. Its specificity is not known. The sample's time point: newly diagnosed GD, antithyroid drugs for less than 3 months. Extracted PBMC RNA gave rise to the TCR library. Library construction for TCR beta used iRepertoire HTBI primers and Arm-PCR of CDR3 regions. TCRdb processed the multiplex PCR reads anew with MiXCR; each CDR3 protein has one entry. Found here are over 500,000 distinct CDR3 sequences, 16% of them singletons; the top ten hold under 20%. Study-level points and caveats: Accuracy might have suffered from few samples.

These data were also reused for a study on T cells in Graves' hyperthyroidism and ophthalmopathy. According to that study: HTBI primers were used for first-round RT-PCR of the TCR CDR3. Most thyroid-expanded clonotypes above 0.001 were also found in blood.

Sequencing used peripheral blood mononuclear cells (PBMCs), obtained at new diagnosis, from a patient treated with antithyroid drugs. This receptor was identified in a young woman with Graves disease.

The CDR3: CASSPHGVRHTQYF. The CDR3 DNA reads TGTGCCAGCAGCCCGCATGGGGTTCGTCATACGCAGTATTTT. The chain carries TRBV28 and TRBJ2-3; no clear D gene. The CDR3 runs 14 residues. CDR1 and CDR2 (germline): MDHEN, SYDVKM. Trimming removed 6 bases at V and 7 bases at J, with 17 bases between.